The rows below give T cell receptor beta chains drawn from one sample of a study of tumor-infiltrating lymphocytes in localized non-small cell lung cancer. Some clones are missing from TCRdb's copy, which holds only in-frame ones; the method was immunoSEQ multiplex PCR. In the table there are 25,000 to 35,000 clones, approximately 85% of which are singletons. Input material: lung tumor tissue. The receptors originated from a human donor with non-small cell lung cancer. CDR3s include the opening cysteine and the closing phenylalanine or tryptophan. The order of the fields is V gene, D gene, clone size, J gene, CDR3 protein, CDR3 DNA. The D gene is left open where the match is weak. Expanded clones get a size class; other rows say once, few or many, or leave the size out.

>TRBV7-9|-|-|TRBJ2-7
CASSLVSVSEQYF
TGTGCCAGCAGCTTAGTGTCAGTCTCCGAGCAGTACTTC
>TRBV14|-|-|TRBJ1-3
CASSQVPGYSGNTIYF
TGTGCCAGCAGCCAAGTTCCCGGGTACTCTGGAAACACCATATATTTT
>TRBV4-2|TRBD1|-|TRBJ1-5
CASSQSGGNDQPQHF
TGTGCCAGCAGCCAATCAGGGGGCAACGATCAGCCCCAGCATTTT
>TRBV27|TRBD1|-|TRBJ1-6
CASTSNGQGARALHF
TGTGCCAGCACTTCCAACGGACAGGGGGCTAGGGCCCTCCACTTT
>TRBV7-9|-|-|TRBJ1-6
CASSLSQAGSPLHF
TGTGCCAGCAGCTTATCACAGGCGGGTTCACCCCTCCACTTT
>TRBV5-4|-|-|TRBJ2-2
CASSGKNWGSVELFF
TGTGCCAGCAGCGGTAAAAATTGGGGCTCCGTGGAGCTGTTTTTT
>TRBV29-1|-|-|TRBJ1-6
CSVEDAGGAGSPLHF
TGCAGCGTTGAAGATGCGGGGGGCGCAGGGTCACCCCTCCACTTT
>TRBV7-2|TRBD1|few|TRBJ2-3
CASSFRQGSTDTQYF
TGTGCCAGCAGTTTCAGACAGGGTAGCACAGATACGCAGTATTTT
>TRBV30|-|-|TRBJ1-1
CAWTDGTYTEAFF
TGTGCCTGGACTGACGGAACGTACACTGAAGCTTTCTTT
>TRBV29-1|-|few|TRBJ2-6
CSVAAGANVLTF
TGCAGCGTAGCAGCTGGGGCCAACGTCCTGACTTTC
>TRBV19|TRBD1|-|TRBJ2-1
CASLDRGSSNEQFF
TGTGCCAGTTTAGACAGGGGTAGTAGCAATGAGCAGTTCTTC
>TRBV5-1|TRBD1|-|TRBJ2-5
CASSPNRGQETQYF
TGCGCCAGCAGCCCCAACAGGGGGCAAGAGACCCAGTACTTC
>TRBV6-5|-|-|TRBJ1-1
CASSQGQLAEAFF
TGTGCCAGCAGTCAAGGACAGCTTGCTGAAGCTTTCTTT
>TRBV28|-|-|TRBJ1-2
CASSLPHRSGGYTF
TGTGCCAGCAGTTTACCCCACAGATCCGGGGGCTACACCTTC
>TRBV7-8|TRBD1|-|TRBJ1-2
CASSLGQVLYGYTF
TGTGCCAGCAGCTTGGGACAGGTTCTCTATGGCTACACCTTC
>TRBV25-1|-|-|TRBJ1-4
CASSAGHLPGNEKLFF
TGTGCCAGCAGTGCGGGACACCTACCCGGGAATGAAAAACTGTTTTTT
>TRBV19|-|-|TRBJ2-2
CASIQVGDTGELFF
TGTGCCAGTATACAAGTAGGAGACACCGGGGAGCTGTTTTTT
>TRBV6-1|TRBD1|-|TRBJ1-5
CASSVRTGGQPQHF
TGTGCCAGCAGTGTTAGGACAGGCGGTCAGCCCCAGCATTTT
>TRBV5-6|-|-|TRBJ1-5
CASSLVTGPQHF
TGTGCCAGCAGCTTGGTGACAGGCCCCCAGCATTTT
>TRBV4-3|-|-|TRBJ1-5
CASSQDLLRRGVAYQPQHF
TGCGCCAGCAGCCAAGATCTACTCCGTCGAGGGGTTGCCTATCAGCCCCAGCATTTT
>TRBV10-3|TRBD1|-|TRBJ2-7
CAISRTGGKGSWDEQYF
TGTGCCATCTCTCGGACAGGGGGCAAAGGTTCCTGGGACGAGCAGTACTTC
>TRBV27|-|-|TRBJ2-3
CASTYVGSPDTQYF
TGTGCCAGCACCTATGTAGGGTCCCCAGATACGCAGTATTTT
>TRBV12-5|-|-|TRBJ2-1
CASGFTINEQFF
TGTGCTAGTGGTTTTACGATCAATGAGCAGTTCTTC
>TRBV28|-|-|TRBJ1-1
CASSRQAEAFF
TGTGCCAGCAGTCGACAGGCAGAAGCTTTCTTT
>TRBV7-6|-|few|TRBJ1-4
CASSLGSREKLFF
TGTGCCAGCAGCCTAGGGTCTAGGGAAAAACTGTTTTTT
>TRBV4-2|TRBD1|-|TRBJ1-5
CASSLRQGDNQPQHF
TGTGCCAGCAGCCTTCGACAGGGGGACAATCAGCCCCAGCATTTT
>TRBV18|TRBD1|-|TRBJ1-1
CASSPRDRGPTEAFF
TGTGCCAGCTCGCCCCGGGACAGGGGCCCCACTGAAGCTTTCTTT
>TRBV30|-|-|TRBJ1-5
CAWSPGPFSNQPQHF
TGTGCCTGGAGCCCCGGCCCGTTTTCCAATCAGCCCCAGCATTTT
>TRBV6-4|TRBD1|-|TRBJ2-1
CASSQDSDRGIFSEQFF
TGTGCCAGCAGCCAAGACTCCGACAGGGGTATTTTCAGTGAGCAGTTCTTC
>TRBV6-1|-|-|TRBJ1-1
CASSLRGNTEAFF
TGTGCCAGCAGCTTACGGGGGAACACTGAAGCTTTCTTT
>TRBV2|-|-|TRBJ1-1
CASTGPYNTEAFF
TGTGCCAGCACAGGTCCTTACAACACTGAAGCTTTCTTT
>TRBV7-9|-|-|TRBJ2-5
CASSPDGQETQYF
TGTGCCAGCAGCCCCGATGGTCAAGAGACCCAGTACTTC
>TRBV5-5|TRBD1|-|TRBJ2-1
CASSLEGQGANEQFF
TGTGCCAGCAGCCTGGAGGGACAGGGGGCCAATGAGCAGTTCTTC
>TRBV9|-|-|TRBJ1-2
CASSAEDGGSGYTF
TGTGCCAGCAGCGCAGAGGACGGGGGAAGTGGCTACACCTTC
>TRBV5-6|-|-|TRBJ2-3
CASSSTGIPLTDTQYF
TGTGCCAGCAGCTCAACCGGGATTCCCCTCACAGATACGCAGTATTTT
>TRBV27|TRBD1|-|TRBJ1-2
CASSFGTGGLRSGYTF
TGTGCCAGCAGTTTTGGGACAGGGGGTTTACGGAGTGGCTACACCTTC
>TRBV7-2|-|-|TRBJ2-7
CASSLGVSEYEQYF
TGTGCCAGCAGCTTAGGAGTAAGCGAGTACGAGCAGTACTTC
>TRBV27|-|-|TRBJ1-1
CASSVDTNTEAFF
TGTGCCAGCAGTGTGGACACGAACACTGAAGCTTTCTTT
>TRBV6-5|TRBD1|once|TRBJ1-2
CASSYSLTGGYGYTF
TGTGCCAGCAGTTACTCGCTTACAGGGGGCTATGGCTACACCTTC
>TRBV19|-|once|TRBJ1-1
CASSMGRNLNTEAFF
TGTGCCAGTAGTATGGGACGAAACCTGAACACTGAAGCTTTCTTT
>TRBV6-6|-|-|TRBJ2-3
CASQGNRGIAYF
TGTGCCAGCCAGGGAAACCGGGGTATCGCGTATTTT
>TRBV5-3|TRBD1|-|TRBJ2-7
CARSSLFATGEARYEQYF
TGTGCCAGAAGCTCACTGTTCGCGACAGGGGAAGCCAGATACGAGCAGTACTTC
>TRBV10-3|-|-|TRBJ2-3
CAILTRGKTDTQYF
TGTGCCATCTTAACTCGGGGGAAGACAGATACGCAGTATTTT
>TRBV30|TRBD1|-|TRBJ1-2
CAWSEDRAGGYTF
TGTGCCTGGAGCGAAGACAGGGCGGGGGGCTACACCTTC
>TRBV2|-|once|TRBJ1-5
CASSQQAYSNQPQHF
TGTGCCAGCAGTCAACAGGCTTATAGCAATCAGCCCCAGCATTTT
>TRBV5-1|-|once|TRBJ2-5
CASSNIQGWETQYF
TGCGCCAGCAGCAACATACAGGGTTGGGAGACCCAGTACTTC
>TRBV7-6|-|-|TRBJ2-2
CASSSKQGGTGELFF
TGTGCCAGCAGCAGTAAGCAGGGAGGAACCGGGGAGCTGTTTTTT
>TRBV6-5|TRBD2|few|TRBJ2-3
CASRRGVGDTQYF
TGTGCCAGCAGGCGGGGGGTGGGAGATACGCAGTATTTT
>TRBV6-5|-|-|TRBJ2-7
CASTSGGYSYEQYF
TGTGCCAGCACCTCCGGGGGTTACTCCTACGAGCAGTACTTC
>TRBV6-6|-|-|TRBJ2-1
CASRTREAEQFF
TGTGCCAGCAGAACCAGGGAGGCTGAGCAGTTCTTC
>TRBV15|-|few|TRBJ1-1
CATSRQMFRAYTEAFF
TGTGCCACCAGCAGACAGATGTTCAGGGCGTACACTGAAGCTTTCTTT
>TRBV5-1|TRBD1|once|TRBJ1-4
CASSPTGKSPEKLFF
TGCGCCAGCAGCCCGACAGGGAAGAGTCCTGAAAAACTGTTTTTT
>TRBV7-8|-|-|TRBJ1-6
CASSLENNRSPLHF
TGTGCCAGCAGCTTAGAGAACAACCGTTCACCCCTCCACTTT
>TRBV4-1|-|-|TRBJ1-2
CASSQLTSGRNYGYTF
TGCGCCAGCAGCCAACTTACCTCGGGCAGAAACTATGGCTACACCTTC
>TRBV7-8|-|-|TRBJ2-7
CASSPRGAGGEQYF
TGTGCCAGCAGCCCCAGGGGGGCAGGAGGCGAGCAGTACTTC